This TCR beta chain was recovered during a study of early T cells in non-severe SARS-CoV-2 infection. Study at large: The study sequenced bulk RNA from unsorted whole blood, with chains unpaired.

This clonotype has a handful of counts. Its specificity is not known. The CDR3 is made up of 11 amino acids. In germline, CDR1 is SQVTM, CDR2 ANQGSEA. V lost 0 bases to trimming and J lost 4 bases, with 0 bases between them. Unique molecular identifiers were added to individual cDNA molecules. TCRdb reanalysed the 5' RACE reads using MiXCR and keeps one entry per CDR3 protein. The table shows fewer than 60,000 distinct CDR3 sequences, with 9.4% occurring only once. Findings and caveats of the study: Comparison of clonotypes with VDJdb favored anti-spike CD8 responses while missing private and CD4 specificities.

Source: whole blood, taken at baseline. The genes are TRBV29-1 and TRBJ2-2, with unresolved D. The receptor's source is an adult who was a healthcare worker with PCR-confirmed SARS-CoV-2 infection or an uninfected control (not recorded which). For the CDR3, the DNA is TGCAGCGTTGAAGACACCGGGGAGCTGTTTTTT. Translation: CSVEDTGELFF.